This entry features one T cell receptor (beta chain) sequence. The antigen remains unidentified. CDR1 is SGHDN and CDR2 is FVKESK in the germline V gene. The CDR3 length is 16 residues. Trimming cost V 4 bases and J 5 bases; bases outside gene matches: 10. These data are taken from a study of cytomegalovirus exposure and HLA in healthy donors. Findings and limits, study-wide: The study designated 150 to 200 TCR beta chains cytomegalovirus-associated. In vitro data verified a few CMV-associated chains as specific for CMV antigens.

Though probably carrying unrecorded immune exposures, donors were nominally healthy at sampling. PCR amplification relied on 60 Vbeta primers (plus 13 Jbeta primers). Authors' methods: In a later analysis, of approximately 81 million unique beta chains, roughly 9.9 million appeared in at least two donors. Only in-frame clones appear in the TCRdb table, and some are missing; sequencing was by immunoSEQ multiplex PCR. V, J and clone size reflect that table, while D and trimming were determined from the DNA. The data show about 120,000 clones, roughly 80% seen once. This sequence was found in a woman between 40 and 50 years old in good health and CMV-seropositive. The chain employs TRBV14 and TRBJ2-7; TRBD1 agrees at 11 bases. The sequenced sample consisted of PBMCs. The CDR3 nucleotides are TGTGCCAGCAGCCGCAAAAGCGGACAGGGGGCCCACGAGCAGTACTTC. This gives the protein CASSRKSGQGAHEQYF.